This T cell receptor (beta chain) is drawn from a study of graft-versus-host responses after intestinal transplantation. Findings of the study overall: Allografts from individuals with graft-donor T cell macrochimerism displayed high graft-versus-host to host-versus-graft clonal ratios.

On this clone: The antigen remains undetermined.

Trimming left V 0 bases short and J 2 bases short, with 11 bases between. The germline CDR1 and CDR2 sequences are MNHNY and SVGAGI (reference sequence). The CDR3 has 16 amino acids. Sequencing used immunoSEQ multiplex PCR; TCRdb keeps in-frame clones, though not all of them. The sample records tens of thousands of clones, approximately 94% being singletons. Sample: unstimulated CD8+ T cells sorted from spleen or lymph node cells, taken before intestinal transplant. This sequence was found in a human donor who received an intestinal transplant. The V and J genes are TRBV6-6 and TRBJ1-5; no clear D. The CDR3 DNA is TGTGCCAGCAGTTACTCATGGGGTTGGGGCAATCAGCCCCAGCATTTT. Translating gives CASSYSWGWGNQPQHF.